This T cell receptor beta chain appears in the sequencing data of a study of T cells in Graves' hyperthyroidism and ophthalmopathy. Study-wide results and caveats: Stable hyperthyroidism was told apart from ophthalmopathy by a model built on 13 V-J features.

Amplification yielded TCR beta CDR3 regions, with RNA transcripts as the source. Initially, a first-round RT-PCR of the TCR CDR3 employed the HTBI primer set. In TCRdb, the multiplex PCR reads were re-called with MiXCR into one record per CDR3 protein. The sample has roughly 500,000 distinct CDR3 sequences; around 45% are singletons. As to this clonotype: Its cognate antigen is unknown.

Trimming at V came to 1 base and at J to 2 bases, leaving 4 bases not matched to a gene. Per the germline V gene, CDR1 is MNHNY and CDR2 is SVGAGI (reference sequence). The CDR3 has 16 amino acids. Each diagnosis was grounded in clinical symptoms, serum thyroxine and TRAb, thyroid ultrasound, and orbital computed tomography. This clonotype was sampled from an adult woman with Graves' disease, either hyperthyroidism or ophthalmopathy (not recorded which). The J gene is TRBJ1-3, the V gene TRBV6-6; 8 bases agree with TRBD1. Sequencing was performed on peripheral blood or thyroid tissue (not recorded which). DNA of the CDR3: TGTGCCAGCAGTTACTTCTACAGGGGGACTGGAAACACCATATATTTT. Amino acids: CASSYFYRGTGNTIYF.